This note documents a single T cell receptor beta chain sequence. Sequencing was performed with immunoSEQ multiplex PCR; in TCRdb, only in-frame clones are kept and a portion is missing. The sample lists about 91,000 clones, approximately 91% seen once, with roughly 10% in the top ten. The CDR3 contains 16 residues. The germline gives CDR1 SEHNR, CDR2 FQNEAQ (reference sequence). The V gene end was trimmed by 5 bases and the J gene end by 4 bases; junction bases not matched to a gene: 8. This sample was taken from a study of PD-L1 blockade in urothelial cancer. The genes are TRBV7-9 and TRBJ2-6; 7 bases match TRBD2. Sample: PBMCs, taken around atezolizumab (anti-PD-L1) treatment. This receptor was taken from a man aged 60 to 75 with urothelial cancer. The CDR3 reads CASSRPGRGGANVLTF. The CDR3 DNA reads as TGTGCCAGCAGCCGCCCGGGGAGGGGAGGGGCCAACGTCCTGACTTTC.